One T cell receptor (beta chain) is described in this entry. Cohorts were based on clinical histories the participants reported. Germline V gives CDR1 MDHEN, CDR2 SYDVKM. The trim removed 7 bases at V and 0 bases at J, leaving 8 bases unmatched. CDR3 length equals 16 residues. The table came from immunoSEQ multiplex PCR; TCRdb's copy has only in-frame clones and leaves some out. The table includes under 500,000 clones, around 90% detected once. The data originate from a study of blood T cell repertoires in COVID-19. The clonotype was recovered from a woman under 30 with acute COVID-19. V is TRBV28 and J is TRBJ1-1; 10 nucleotides align to TRBD1. The sample consisted of PBMCs or T cells enriched from blood (not recorded which). The CDR3 bases are TGTGCCAGCAATGGGGGGGGACAGGGGATGAACACTGAAGCTTTCTTT. It translates to CASNGGGQGMNTEAFF.